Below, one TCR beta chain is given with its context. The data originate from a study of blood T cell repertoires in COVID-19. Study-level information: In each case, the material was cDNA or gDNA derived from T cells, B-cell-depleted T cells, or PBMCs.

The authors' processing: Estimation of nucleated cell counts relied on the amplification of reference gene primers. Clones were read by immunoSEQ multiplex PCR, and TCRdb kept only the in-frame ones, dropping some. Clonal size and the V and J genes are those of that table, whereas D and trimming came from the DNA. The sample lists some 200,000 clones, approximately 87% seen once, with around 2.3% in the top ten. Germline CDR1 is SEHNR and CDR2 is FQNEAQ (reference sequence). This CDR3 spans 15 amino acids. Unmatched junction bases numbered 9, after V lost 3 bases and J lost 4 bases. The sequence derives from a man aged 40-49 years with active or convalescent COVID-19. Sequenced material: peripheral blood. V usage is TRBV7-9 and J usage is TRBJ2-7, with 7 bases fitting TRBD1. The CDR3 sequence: CASSFSTGTDYEQYF. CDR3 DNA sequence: TGTGCCAGCAGCTTCTCGACCGGGACAGATTACGAGCAGTACTTC.